The 16 T cell receptor beta chains below come from one sample, sequenced in a study of cytomegalovirus exposure and HLA in healthy donors. Some clones are missing from TCRdb's copy, which holds only in-frame ones; the method was immunoSEQ multiplex PCR. The sample shows about 98,000 clones, about 90% of them seen only once. Sequencing was performed on PBMCs. The receptors stem from a man aged 18 to 30 in good health and CMV-seropositive.

The J gene is TRBJ2-3, the V gene TRBV4-3; 10 bases are shared with TRBD2. CDR1 is LGHNA, CDR2 YSLEER, per germline. V dropped 4 bases and J dropped 0; count of bases not matched to a gene: 13. The CDR3 spans 19 residues. In DNA form, the CDR3 reads TGCGCCAGCAGCCCGGCCCCCAGCGGGAGGGCCTTTAGCACAGATACGCAGTATTTT. Protein: CASSPAPSGRAFSTDTQYF.

Of note for this clone: A junction end diverges from the germline sequence, so it may reflect a read error. The chain joins TRBV4-3 to TRBJ1-2; a possible D gene is TRBD1 (5 bases). CDR3 length: 15 amino acids. CDR1 is LGHNA and CDR2 is YSLEER in the germline V gene. In DNA, the CDR3 is TGCGCCAGCAGCCAAGACCTTTGGGATCAGGGTTTGAATAGCTTC. As protein: CASSQDLWDQGLNSF.

The gene calls are TRBV5-6 and TRBJ2-5; TRBD2 agrees at 10 bases. Germline loops: CDR1 SGHDT, CDR2 YYEEEE. V lost 9 bases and J lost 1; bases outside the gene matches: 3. This CDR3 is 13 amino acids long. The CDR3 is CATTSGTQETQYF. CDR3 nucleotides: TGTGCCACCACTAGCGGGACCCAAGAGACCCAGTACTTC.

The chain is built from TRBV7-3 and TRBJ2-1; TRBD2 agrees at 12 bases. Trimming removed 1 base from V and 5 bases from J; junction bases left unmatched: 6. The length of the CDR3 is 17 residues. Germline values: CDR1 SGHTA, CDR2 FQGTGA. CDR3 DNA: TGTGCCAGCAGCTTAAGGCAGCTAGCGGGGGGGCACAATGAGCAGTTCTTC. Encoded protein: CASSLRQLAGGHNEQFF.

For the CDR3, the DNA is TGTGCCAGCAGTGCCTCGACAGGGGGCTACGAGCAGTACTTC. This sequence encodes CASSASTGGYEQYF. The genes are TRBV9 and TRBJ2-7; TRBD1 aligns across 9 bases. Germline V gene data show CDR1 as SGDLS and CDR2 as YYNGEE. V was clipped by 5 bases and J by 3 bases; unmatched bases: 6. This CDR3 has 14 amino acids.

This rearrangement joins TRBV11-2 to TRBJ1-1, with no clear D. Looked up from germline, CDR1 is SGHAT and CDR2 is FQNNGV. Deletions cut 2 bases from V and 0 bases from J, with 7 bases between. CDR3 length equals 14 residues. CDR3 nucleotides: TGTGCCAGCAGCTTATTTGCGTTGAACACTGAAGCTTTCTTT. Its protein is CASSLFALNTEAFF.

The V call is TRBV11-3, the J call TRBJ2-4; 7 positions match TRBD2. Looked up from germline, CDR1 is SGHNT and CDR2 is YENEEA. V trimming: 1 base; J trimming: 8 bases; junction bases outside the gene matches: 11. The CDR3 runs to 16 residues. CDR3 in DNA: TGTGCCAGCAGCTTAGGGGGAGGCGGGAGACTAGACATTCAGTACTTC. Its protein product is CASSLGGGGRLDIQYF.

The chain employs TRBV7-2 and TRBJ2-7, with 9 bases aligning to TRBD1. Trimming took 3 bases from V and 3 from J; bases not matched to a gene: 3. CDR1 SGHTA and CDR2 FQGNSA come from the germline V gene. The CDR3 is made up of 14 amino acids. In DNA, the CDR3 is TGTGCCAGCAGCTTGGACAGGGGTTTCTACGAGCAGTACTTC. Translation gives CASSLDRGFYEQYF.

In regard to this clone: This CDR3 is also generated by other DNA sequences in the sample. This chain links TRBV4-3 with TRBJ2-2; possibly TRBD1 for D (6 bases). The CDR3 length is 14 residues. Germline V gene sequence: CDR1 LGHNA, CDR2 YSLEER. V shed 1 base and J shed 6 bases, with 9 bases lying between them. The CDR3 sequence: CASSQVEGAGELFF. Here the CDR3 DNA reads TGCGCCAGCAGCCAAGTAGAGGGGGCCGGGGAGCTGTTTTTT.

The rearrangement links TRBV28 to TRBJ1-4, with 7 bases matching TRBD1. The CDR3 is made up of 17 amino acids. J gave up 0 bases and V 5 bases, and 9 bases lay outside the gene matches. Per the germline V gene, CDR1 is MDHEN and CDR2 is SYDVKM. The CDR3 region is CASSAPGTDATNEKLFF. CDR3 DNA: TGTGCCAGCAGTGCGCCCGGGACAGATGCAACTAATGAAAAACTGTTTTTT.

This chain joins TRBV2 and TRBJ2-2; no clear D gene. This CDR3 region has 14 residues. CDR1 and CDR2 from the germline V gene are SNHLY and FYNNEI. The V gene lost 4 bases and the J gene lost 2 bases, with 8 bases spanning the gap. In DNA form, the CDR3 reads TGTGCCAGCAGTGTCGGCGGAAACACCGGGGAGCTGTTTTTT. Amino acid sequence: CASSVGGNTGELFF.

The chain couples TRBV7-2 to TRBJ2-5; D is possibly TRBD1 (6 bases). The germline CDR1 and CDR2 sequences are SGHTA and FQGNSA. The V end lost 5 bases, the J end lost 6 bases, and 13 bases lay between the germline ends. CDR3 length: 13 residues. The CDR3 sequence is CASSTGTHQTQYF. The DNA of the CDR3 is TGTGCCAGCAGCACCGGGACACACCAGACCCAGTACTTC.

The genes are TRBV6-6 and TRBJ2-4; D is perhaps TRBD1 (6 bases). The CDR3 covers 13 residues. CDR1 is MNHNY and CDR2 is SVGAGI in the germline V gene (reference sequence). The V and J ends lost 0 bases and 12 bases respectively, with 12 bases between them. CDR3 sequence: CASSYSEGESQYF. The CDR3 coding sequence is TGTGCCAGCAGTTACTCCGAGGGGGAGAGTCAGTACTTC.

This rearrangement joins TRBV4-2 to TRBJ2-2, with D possibly being TRBD1 (6 bases). The length of the CDR3 is 18 residues. V dropped 0 bases and J dropped 2 bases, with 16 bases sitting between them. The germline gives CDR1 LGHNA, CDR2 YNFKEQ. The CDR3 spells CASSQDWVGAINTGELFF. CDR3 DNA sequence: TGTGCCAGCAGCCAAGACTGGGTGGGGGCGATTAACACCGGGGAGCTGTTTTTT.

This chain joins TRBV9 and TRBJ2-1; a possible D gene is TRBD2 (6 bases). The CDR3 contains 12 residues. The germline gives CDR1 SGDLS, CDR2 YYNGEE. The ends were cut back, 1 base at V and 7 bases at J, with 6 bases in the middle. The CDR3 nucleotides are TGTGCCAGCAGCGTAAGCGGGAATGAGCAGTTCTTC. It codes for CASSVSGNEQFF.

This chain connects TRBV27 to TRBJ2-3; D might be TRBD2 (6 bases). Trimming left V 7 bases short and J 0 bases short, with 11 bases between. The CDR3 totals 14 residues. CDR1 is MNHEY, CDR2 SMNVEV, per germline (reference sequence). The CDR3 DNA sequence: TGTGCCAGCACCCTACTAGCAAGCACAGATACGCAGTATTTT. Amino acid sequence: CASTLLASTDTQYF.